The rows below give T cell receptor beta chains drawn from one sample of a study of T-cell reconstitution after alpha-beta-depleted transplantation in children. One entry per CDR3 protein results from TCRdb running MiXCR on the PCR reads. The sample has roughly 790,000 distinct CDR3 sequences; about 15% are singletons. The source was PBMCs, mostly from graft donor cells, collected 360 days after TCRalphabeta/CD19-depleted stem cell transplant. These receptors were collected from a male patient aged 10 to 17 who had a stem cell transplant for acute lymphoblastic leukemia, so the T cells may come from the graft donor. Each CDR3 is given with its conserved first and last residue.

TRBV5-1 | CASSLEVAVEAFF
TRBV13 | CASSEKIYGVEKLFF
TRBV2 | CASSELDRGPEQYF
TRBV4-1 | CASSQSGLTARTDTQYF
TRBV7-3 | CASSLTLAKTNEQYF
TRBV5-1 | CASSTARVSSGNTIYF
TRBV7-9 | CASSQGVAVNTEAFF
TRBV3-1 | CASSQEGLDEQYF
TRBV7-9 | CASSLAGGFSETQYF
TRBV13 | CASSLRSGWDTQYF
TRBV15 | CATSRPVETQYF
TRBV5-1 | CASSLPREHYGYTF
TRBV5-6 | CASSLMVKRVQGYLEQYF
TRBV29-1 | CSALGGAGGGQPQHF
TRBV7-7 | CASSLRPRRRGTGELFF
TRBV11-3 | CASSLDEQGAGELFF
TRBV7-6 | CASSPYAKNIQYF
TRBV7-8 | CASSSVYYEQYF
TRBV11-1 | CASSFLGIRGGTDTQYF
TRBV29-1 | CSVWGVRNNEQFF
TRBV3-1 | CASTFYTTGQETQYF
TRBV6-2/TRBV6-3 | CASSTGTVSYNEQFF
TRBV21-1 | CASRPWTGTKNIQYF
TRBV28 | CASTLDRVDYGYTF
TRBV2 | CASNKGQFANTGELFF
TRBV7-6 | CASSRRLAGGYNEQFF
TRBV12-3/TRBV12-4 | CASATPMYEQYF
TRBV5-6 | CASSLDWGLAENNEQFF
TRBV4-1 | CASSPGGGGPYNEQFF
TRBV12-3/TRBV12-4 | CASRREGINEQYF
TRBV12-5 | CASGLVQRVPNTDTQYF
TRBV21-1 | CASSSNKGRVGSEQYF
TRBV5-1 | CASSLEVRGSGYNEQFF
TRBV27 | CASRWGIGLTEAFF
TRBV29-1 | CSVEAGDLAGDTDTQYF
TRBV7-2 | CASSPMRETQYF
TRBV4-2 | CASSQELAGEFYEQYF
TRBV29-1 | CSVCIESDTQYF
TRBV3-2 | CASSRLAANYEQYF
TRBV27 | CASSLIDRLAEYEQYF
TRBV2 | CANLLAGLDNEQFF
TRBV15 | CATSSSQREGTQYF
TRBV29-1 | CSASGALSYEQYF
TRBV7-2 | CASSLTTAFF
TRBV9 | CASSVASVSYEQYF